This TCR beta chain was identified in a study of blood T cell repertoires in COVID-19. Study summary: The United States, Italy and Spain were the sources of the acute and convalescent COVID-19 samples. T cells, B-cell-depleted T cells, or PBMCs supplied cDNA or gDNA.

Seattle cases were enrolled at active infection and followed longitudinally. V was trimmed by 6 bases and J by 10 bases, leaving 24 bases between them. This CDR3 spans 14 amino acids. The V gene's germline CDR1 is SQVTM and CDR2 ANQGSEA. Authors' processing steps: From reference gene primer amplification, estimates of nucleated cell counts were derived. Sequenced by immunoSEQ multiplex PCR; TCRdb stores in-frame clones only, minus some. V and J calls and clone size are as listed in that table; D and trimming were resolved from the DNA. Seen here are about 410,000 clones, about 89% observed once, and the top ten hold around 1.5%.

This chain uses TRBV29-1 with TRBJ1-1; D might be TRBD1 (5 bases). This clonotype was sampled from a woman between 40 and 55 years old with COVID-19, enrolled during active disease. Sequenced: peripheral blood. DNA for the CDR3: TGCAGCGTGGAAATCAGGGCTGGAGTGGATGGAGCTTTCTTT. Protein product: CSVEIRAGVDGAFF.